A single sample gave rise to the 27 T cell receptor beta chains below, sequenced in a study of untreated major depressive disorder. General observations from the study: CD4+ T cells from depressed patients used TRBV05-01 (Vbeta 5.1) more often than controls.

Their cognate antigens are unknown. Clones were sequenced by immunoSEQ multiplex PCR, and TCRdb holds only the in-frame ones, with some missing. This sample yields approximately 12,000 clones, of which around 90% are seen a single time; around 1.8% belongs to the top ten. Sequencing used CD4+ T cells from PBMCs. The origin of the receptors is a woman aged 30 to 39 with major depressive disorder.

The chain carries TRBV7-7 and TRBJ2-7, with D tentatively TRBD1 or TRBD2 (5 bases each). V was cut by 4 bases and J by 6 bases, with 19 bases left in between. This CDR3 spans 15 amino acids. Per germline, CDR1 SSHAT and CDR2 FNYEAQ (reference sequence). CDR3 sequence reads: CASSSSGAPGSEQYF. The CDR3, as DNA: TGTGCCAGCAGCTCCTCCGGGGCCCCGGGGAGCGAGCAGTACTTC.

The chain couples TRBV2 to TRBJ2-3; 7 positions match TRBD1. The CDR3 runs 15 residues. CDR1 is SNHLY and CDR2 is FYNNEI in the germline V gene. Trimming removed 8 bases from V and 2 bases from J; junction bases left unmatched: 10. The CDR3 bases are TGTGCCAGCTTCCAACGACAGGGCACCACAGATACGCAGTATTTT. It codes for CASFQRQGTTDTQYF.

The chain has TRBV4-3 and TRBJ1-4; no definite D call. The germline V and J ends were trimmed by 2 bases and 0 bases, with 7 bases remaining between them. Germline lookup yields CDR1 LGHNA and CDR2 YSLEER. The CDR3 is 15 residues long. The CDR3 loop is CASSQRLATNEKLFF. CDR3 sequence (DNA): TGCGCCAGCAGCCAACGACTTGCAACTAATGAAAAACTGTTTTTT.

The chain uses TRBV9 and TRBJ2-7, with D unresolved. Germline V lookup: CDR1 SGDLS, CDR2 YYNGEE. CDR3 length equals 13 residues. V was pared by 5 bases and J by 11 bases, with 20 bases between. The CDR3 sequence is CASSPARSARKYF. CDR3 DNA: TGTGCCAGCAGTCCCGCGCGTTCGGCTAGGAAGTACTTC.

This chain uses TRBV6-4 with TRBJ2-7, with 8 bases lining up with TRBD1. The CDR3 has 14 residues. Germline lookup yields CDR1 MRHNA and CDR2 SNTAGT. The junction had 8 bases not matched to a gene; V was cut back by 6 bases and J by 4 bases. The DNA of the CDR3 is TGTGCCAGCAGCGCCGGGACAGGTAAGTACGAGCAGTACTTC. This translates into CASSAGTGKYEQYF.

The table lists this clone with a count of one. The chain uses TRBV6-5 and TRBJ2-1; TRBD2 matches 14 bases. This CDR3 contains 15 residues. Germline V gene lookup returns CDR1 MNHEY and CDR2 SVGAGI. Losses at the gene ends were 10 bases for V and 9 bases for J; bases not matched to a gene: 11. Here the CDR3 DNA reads TGTGCCACAAAACCGGGACTAGCGGGAGTGGGTGAGCAGTTCTTC. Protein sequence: CATKPGLAGVGEQFF.

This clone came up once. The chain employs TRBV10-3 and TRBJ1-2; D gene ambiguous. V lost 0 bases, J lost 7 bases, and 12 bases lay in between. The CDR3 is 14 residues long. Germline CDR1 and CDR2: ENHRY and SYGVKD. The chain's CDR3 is CAISESLAEGGYTF. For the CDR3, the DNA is TGTGCCATCAGTGAGTCCTTGGCAGAGGGTGGCTACACCTTC.

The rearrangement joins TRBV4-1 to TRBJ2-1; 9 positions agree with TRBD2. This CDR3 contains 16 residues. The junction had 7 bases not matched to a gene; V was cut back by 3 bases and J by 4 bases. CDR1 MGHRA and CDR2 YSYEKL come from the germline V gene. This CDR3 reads CASSHGLARKYNEQFF. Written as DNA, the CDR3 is TGCGCCAGCAGCCACGGACTAGCGAGAAAGTACAATGAGCAGTTCTTC.

CDR3 nucleotides: TGCGCCAGCAGCTACGGACAGGGCGGTGAGCAGTTCTTC. Its translation: CASSYGQGGEQFF. The V and J genes are TRBV5-1 and TRBJ2-1; 8 bases agree with TRBD1. V dropped 3 bases and J dropped 9; count of bases not matched to a gene: 5. The CDR3 is made up of 13 amino acids. Per germline, CDR1 SGHRS and CDR2 YFSETQ.

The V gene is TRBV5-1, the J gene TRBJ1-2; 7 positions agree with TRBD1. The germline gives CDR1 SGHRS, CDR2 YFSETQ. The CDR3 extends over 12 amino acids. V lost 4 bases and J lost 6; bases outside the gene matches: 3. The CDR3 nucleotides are TGCGCCAGCAGCGCCGGACAGGATGGCTACACCTTC. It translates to CASSAGQDGYTF.

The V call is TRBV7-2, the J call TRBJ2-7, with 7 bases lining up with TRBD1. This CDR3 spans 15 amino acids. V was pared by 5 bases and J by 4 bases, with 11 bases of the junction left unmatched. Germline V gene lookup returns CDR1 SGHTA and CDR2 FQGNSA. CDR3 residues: CASSRRQGQRYEQYF. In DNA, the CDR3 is TGTGCCAGCAGCCGCCGACAGGGCCAGCGATACGAGCAGTACTTC.

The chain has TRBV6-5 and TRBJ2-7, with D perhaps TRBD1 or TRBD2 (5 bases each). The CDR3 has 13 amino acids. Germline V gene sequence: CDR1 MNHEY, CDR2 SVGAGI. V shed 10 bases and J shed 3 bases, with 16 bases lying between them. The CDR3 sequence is CATRFRDDYEQYF. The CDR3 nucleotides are TGTGCCACCAGGTTCCGGGACGACTACGAGCAGTACTTC.

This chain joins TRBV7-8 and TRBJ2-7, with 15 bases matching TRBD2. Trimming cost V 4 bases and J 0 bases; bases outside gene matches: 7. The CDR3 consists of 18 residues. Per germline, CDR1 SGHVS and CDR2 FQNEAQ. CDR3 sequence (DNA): TGTGCCAGCAGCTCAGGGACTAGCGGGAGGAGGTACTCCTACGAGCAGTACTTC. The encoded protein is CASSSGTSGRRYSYEQYF.

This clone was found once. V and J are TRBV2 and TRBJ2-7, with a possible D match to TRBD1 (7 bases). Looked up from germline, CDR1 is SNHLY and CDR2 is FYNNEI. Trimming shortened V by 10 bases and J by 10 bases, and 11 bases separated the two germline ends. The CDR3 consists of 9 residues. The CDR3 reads CAIQGGQYF. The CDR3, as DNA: TGTGCCATCCAGGGGGGCCAGTACTTC.

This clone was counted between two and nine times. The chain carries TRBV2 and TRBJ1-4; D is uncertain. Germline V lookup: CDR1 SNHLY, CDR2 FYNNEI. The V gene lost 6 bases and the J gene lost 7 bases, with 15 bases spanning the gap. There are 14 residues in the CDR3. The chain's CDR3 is CASRASGHLEKLFF. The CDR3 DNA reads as TGTGCCAGCAGGGCGAGCGGGCACCTTGAAAAACTGTTTTTT.

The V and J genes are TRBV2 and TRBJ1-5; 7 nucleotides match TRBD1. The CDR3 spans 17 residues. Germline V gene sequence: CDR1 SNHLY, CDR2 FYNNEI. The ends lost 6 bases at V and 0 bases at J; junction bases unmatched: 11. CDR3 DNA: TGTGCCAGCAGCTACAGGGGAGGCCCTTATAGCAATCAGCCCCAGCATTTT. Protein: CASSYRGGPYSNQPQHF.

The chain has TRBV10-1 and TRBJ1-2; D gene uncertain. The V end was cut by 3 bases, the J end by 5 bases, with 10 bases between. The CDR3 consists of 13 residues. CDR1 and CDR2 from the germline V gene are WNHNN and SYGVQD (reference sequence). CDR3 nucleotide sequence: TGCGCCAGCAGTGATTCGGCCTCGTATGGCTACACCTTC. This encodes CASSDSASYGYTF.

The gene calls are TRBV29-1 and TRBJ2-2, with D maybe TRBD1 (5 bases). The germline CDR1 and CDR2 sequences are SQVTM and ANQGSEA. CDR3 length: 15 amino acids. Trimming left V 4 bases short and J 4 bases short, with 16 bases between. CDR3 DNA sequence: TGCAGCGTTGGGGCAGGGTCCTCGGGCACCGGGGAGCTGTTTTTT. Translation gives CSVGAGSSGTGELFF.

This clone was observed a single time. The CDR3 DNA is TGTGCCAGCAGCTTGGGGACGGGCAGGGGAGTGGAGGGCTACACCTTC. Protein: CASSLGTGRGVEGYTF. This sequence joins TRBV5-4 and TRBJ1-2, with a possible D match to TRBD1 (6 bases). CDR1 and CDR2 from the germline V gene are SGHNT and YYREEE (reference sequence). The CDR3 contains 16 residues. Trimming cost V 0 bases and J 8 bases, with 20 bases left between them.

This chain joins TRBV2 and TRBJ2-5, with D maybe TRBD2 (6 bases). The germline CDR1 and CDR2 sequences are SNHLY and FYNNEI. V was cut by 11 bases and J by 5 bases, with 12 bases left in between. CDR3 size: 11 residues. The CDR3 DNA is TGTGCCGGAGGGGATCGGGAGACCCAGTACTTC. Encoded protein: CAGGDRETQYF.

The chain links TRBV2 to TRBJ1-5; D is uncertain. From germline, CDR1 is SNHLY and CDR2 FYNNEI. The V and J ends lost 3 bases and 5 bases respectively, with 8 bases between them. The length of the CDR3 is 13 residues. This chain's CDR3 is CASSEEIDQPQHF. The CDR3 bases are TGTGCCAGCAGTGAGGAGATAGATCAGCCCCAGCATTTT.

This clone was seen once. The DNA for the CDR3 is TGTGCCAGCAGTTTCAGACAGGGGGTTTCCTACGAGCAGTACTTC. Encoded protein: CASSFRQGVSYEQYF. The rearrangement links TRBV6-5 to TRBJ2-7; 9 bases are a match to TRBD1. CDR1 MNHEY and CDR2 SVGAGI come from the germline V gene. V lost 4 bases, J lost 1 base, and 5 bases stayed unmatched. The CDR3 loop spans 15 amino acids.

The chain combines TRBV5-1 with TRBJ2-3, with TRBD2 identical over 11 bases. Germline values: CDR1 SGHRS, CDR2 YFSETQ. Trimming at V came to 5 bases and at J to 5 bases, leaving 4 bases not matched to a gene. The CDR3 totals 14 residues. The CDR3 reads CASRRGLAGDTQYF. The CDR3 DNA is TGCGCCAGCAGGAGAGGACTAGCGGGAGATACGCAGTATTTT.

The CDR3 nucleotides are TGTGCCTGGAGTGGAGCTAGCGGGAGCCCCAATGAGCAGTTCTTC. This codes for CAWSGASGSPNEQFF. The chain carries TRBV30 and TRBJ2-1; 10 bases map to TRBD2. CDR1 and CDR2 from the germline V gene are GTSNPN and SVGIG (reference sequence). CDR3 length: 15 residues. The ends lost 1 base at V and 6 bases at J; junction bases unmatched: 6.

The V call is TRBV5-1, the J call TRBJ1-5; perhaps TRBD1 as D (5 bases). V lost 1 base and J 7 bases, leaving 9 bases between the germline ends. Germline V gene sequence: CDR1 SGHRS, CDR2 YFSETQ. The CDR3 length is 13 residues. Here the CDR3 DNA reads TGCGCCAGCAGCTTGACAGGCATGCAGCCCCAGCATTTT. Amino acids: CASSLTGMQPQHF.

CDR3: CASSPGQPGEKLFF. CDR3 nucleotides: TGTGCCAGCAGCCCGGGACAGCCGGGTGAAAAACTGTTTTTT. V gene TRBV9 combines with J gene TRBJ1-4, with 7 bases matching TRBD1. Germline values: CDR1 SGDLS, CDR2 YYNGEE. The CDR3 spans 14 residues. Losses at the gene ends were 4 bases for V and 7 bases for J; bases not matched to a gene: 7.

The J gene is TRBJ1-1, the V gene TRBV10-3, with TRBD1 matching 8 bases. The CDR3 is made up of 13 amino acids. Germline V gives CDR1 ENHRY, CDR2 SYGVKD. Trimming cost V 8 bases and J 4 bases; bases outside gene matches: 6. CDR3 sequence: CAIRDRGATEAFF. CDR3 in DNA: TGTGCCATCCGCGACAGGGGAGCCACTGAAGCTTTCTTT.